A single sample is the source of the 14 T cell receptor beta chains below, sequenced in a study of naive and memory T cell subsets. The SP2 primer and nested alpha and beta constant region primers amplified ligated cDNA in four rounds. TCRdb re-called the 5' RACE reads with MiXCR, one entry per CDR3 protein. The data hold more than 50,000 distinct CDR3 sequences, with around 8% observed a single time. The library had UMIs added by 3' ligation of an oligonucleotide to TCR cDNA. The origin of the receptors is a female donor in good health.

There are many counts of this clonotype. The V call is TRBV12-3 or TRBV12-4, the J call TRBJ1-1; 7 nucleotides match TRBD1. The CDR3 runs to 13 residues. Germline trimming cut 8 bases from V and 1 base from J; bases unmatched to any gene: 4. The CDR3, as DNA: TGTGCCAGCCTCAGGGGGGGGAACACTGAAGCTTTCTTT. This encodes CASLRGGNTEAFF.

The CDR3 bases are TGCGCCAGCAGCTTGGGACAGGGTCGGACTGAAGCTTTCTTT. This encodes CASSLGQGRTEAFF. The rearrangement links TRBV5-1 to TRBJ1-1, with 7 nucleotides matching TRBD1. CDR1 is SGHRS, CDR2 YFSETQ, per germline. V lost 0 bases, J lost 5 bases, and 4 bases stayed unmatched. The CDR3 is 14 amino acids. The full variable domain, in which reference TRBV5-1 and TRBJ1-1 provide the parts outside the CDR3, is KAGVTQTPRYLIKTRGQQVTLSCSPISGHRSVSWYQQTPGQGLQFLFEYFSETQRNKGNFPGRFSGRQFSNSRSEMNVSTLELGDSALYLCASSLGQGRTEAFFGQGTRLTVV.

The rearrangement uses TRBV9 and TRBJ1-4, with D perhaps matching TRBD1 (6 bases). Germline CDR1 reads SGDLS; CDR2 reads YYNGEE. The CDR3 contains 15 residues. Trimming pared 4 bases from V and 3 bases from J, leaving 13 bases between. This CDR3 is CASSPRDNSNEKLFF. DNA of the CDR3: TGTGCCAGCAGCCCCCGGGACAACTCTAATGAAAAACTGTTTTTT.

This clonotype was seen a handful of times. The genes are TRBV20-1 and TRBJ2-3, with D hard to call. The ends were cut back, 2 bases at V and 1 base at J, with 10 bases in the middle. Germline CDR1 reads DFQATT; CDR2 reads SNEGSKA (reference sequence). CDR3 size: 14 residues. The CDR3 bases are TGCAGTGCTAGACCGGGTTTCGGCACAGATACGCAGTATTTT. Translating it yields CSARPGFGTDTQYF.

This clonotype showed up many times. The chain combines TRBV5-6 with TRBJ2-5; TRBD1 might be the D (6 bases). V was shortened by 4 bases and J by 9 bases, with 19 bases between the two germline ends. CDR1 SGHDT and CDR2 YYEEEE come from the germline V gene. The CDR3 is 14 residues long. DNA of the CDR3: TGTGCCAGCAGCCATGGACGACCAGGGGCTGCCCAGTACTTC. Residues: CASSHGRPGAAQYF.

Ten or more counts support this clonotype. The rearrangement uses TRBV3-1 and TRBJ1-5, with D possibly being TRBD1 (5 bases). Germline V gene lookup returns CDR1 LGHDT and CDR2 YNNKEL (reference sequence). Trimming stripped 4 bases from V and 6 bases from J, with 13 bases between. The CDR3 spans 14 residues. In DNA, the CDR3 is TGTGCCAGCAGCCTCTTGGGGACGGGTCAGCCCCAGCATTTT. Translating it yields CASSLLGTGQPQHF.

The J gene is TRBJ2-2, the V gene TRBV6-2 or TRBV6-3, with TRBD2 matching 13 bases. Germline CDR1 is MNHEY and CDR2 is SVGEGT. The CDR3 covers 17 residues. The J segment lost 1 base and the V segment lost 6 bases, leaving 5 bases of the junction unmatched. CDR3 nucleotides: TGTGCCAGCAGCACAGGACTAGCGGGAGTGAACACCGGGGAGCTGTTTTTT. It specifies CASSTGLAGVNTGELFF.

The J gene is TRBJ1-2, the V gene TRBV5-1; TRBD1 is a possible D gene (5 bases). Trimming took 7 bases from V and 8 from J, leaving 27 bases between them. The CDR3 is 16 amino acids. Germline lookup yields CDR1 SGHRS and CDR2 YFSETQ. In nucleotides, the CDR3 is TGCGCCAGCGGTAGATACGGCGGAGGGGAAAGTAGCGGCTACACCTTC. As protein: CASGRYGGGESSGYTF.

In its sample, this clonotype was seen a few times. The DNA of the CDR3 is TGTGCCAGTACCCCCGGGACAGCCAACTACGAGCAGTACTTC. It yields the protein CASTPGTANYEQYF. The chain carries TRBV19 and TRBJ2-7; 7 bases match TRBD1. The germline gives CDR1 LNHDA, CDR2 SQIVND (reference sequence). With V trimmed by 7 bases and J by 3 bases, 9 bases remained unmatched. The CDR3 contains 14 residues.

This clonotype was seen more than once but under ten times. This chain uses TRBV30 with TRBJ2-5, with a tentative D call TRBD2 (5 bases). The CDR3 is 13 amino acids. Looked up from germline, CDR1 is GTSNPN and CDR2 is SVGIG (reference sequence). With 4 bases removed from V and 5 bases from J, the gap between germline ends came to 14 bases. CDR3 nucleotide sequence: TGTGCCTGGACCAAGAGGGCTCGGGAGACCCAGTACTTC. Residues: CAWTKRARETQYF.

In nucleotides, the CDR3 is TGTGCCACCAGCAGAGATCTGAGCGGAGAGACCCAGTACTTC. Translation: CATSRDLSGETQYF. V usage is TRBV15 and J usage is TRBJ2-5, with a tentative D call TRBD2 (5 bases). The V end was cut by 0 bases, the J end by 4 bases, with 9 bases between. Per the germline V gene, CDR1 is LNHNV and CDR2 is YYDKDF (reference sequence). The CDR3 extends over 14 amino acids.

The genes are TRBV20-1 and TRBJ2-4; D ambiguous. Germline V gene lookup returns CDR1 DFQATT and CDR2 SNEGSKA (reference sequence). The CDR3 totals 17 residues. V gave up 1 base and J gave up 1 base, with 17 bases separating them. The CDR3: CSARVSLSGGAKNIQYF. DNA for the CDR3: TGCAGTGCTAGAGTCTCTCTATCCGGTGGGGCCAAAAACATTCAGTACTTC.

In its sample, this clonotype was seen many times. This chain uses TRBV12-3 or TRBV12-4 with TRBJ1-4, with 7 nucleotides matching TRBD1. The CDR3 is 16 amino acids. V gave up 5 bases and J gave up 8 bases; unmatched junction bases: 14. CDR3 sequence reads: CASSNRGGSGREKLFF. DNA of the CDR3: TGTGCCAGCAGTAACAGGGGAGGGAGCGGGCGCGAAAAACTGTTTTTT.

This clonotype was found many times. This CDR3 is CSVSGGRNEQFF. The DNA of the CDR3 is TGCAGCGTAAGCGGGGGGCGGAATGAGCAGTTCTTC. The V gene is TRBV29-1, the J gene TRBJ2-1; 9 bases are a match to TRBD2. Per germline, CDR1 SQVTM and CDR2 ANQGSEA. The trim removed 6 bases at V and 7 bases at J, leaving 4 bases unmatched. The CDR3 contains 12 residues.